The next 17 T cell receptor beta chains were all read from a single sample in a study of Ad26.COV2.S vaccination and SARS-CoV-2 variants. The sample's treatment: around 19 received Ad26.COV2.S at low or high dose, single or two shots; about five received placebo; per-sample allocation not given. All samples were drawn on day 63, counting from the first vaccine or placebo injection. Profiled with immunoSEQ multiplex PCR; TCRdb holds only in-frame clones, not every one. The sample holds roughly 510,000 clones; around 88% are singletons and the top ten take 13%. The sequencing used peripheral blood, collected in a trial of Ad26.COV2.S vaccine versus placebo. Receptors were obtained from a person between 18 and 59 years old who received the Ad26.COV2.S COVID-19 vaccine or a placebo.

This clone was counted a single time. The chain joins TRBV13 to TRBJ1-1; D gene ambiguous. Germline CDR1 PRHDT, CDR2 FYEKMQ (reference sequence). The germline V and J ends were trimmed by 8 bases and 5 bases, with 12 bases remaining between them. The CDR3 is 12 residues long. The CDR3 protein is CASADGRTEAFF. For the CDR3, the DNA is TGTGCCAGCGCGGATGGGAGGACTGAAGCTTTCTTT.

The rearrangement uses TRBV6-5 and TRBJ2-5, with TRBD2 matching over 8 bases. Germline V lookup: CDR1 MNHEY, CDR2 SVGAGI. After removal of 4 bases from V and 6 bases from J, the junction contained 7 bases not matched to a gene. The CDR3 contains 14 residues. The CDR3 nucleotides read TGTGCCAGCAGTTTAACAAGCGGGAGAAAGACCCAGTACTTC. Encoded protein: CASSLTSGRKTQYF.

The CDR3 nucleotides read TGTGCCAGCAGCTTCGGGGCCCAGGGGGGGCAGTACTTC. This sequence encodes CASSFGAQGGQYF. V and J are TRBV11-2 and TRBJ2-7, with D possibly TRBD1 on 7 matching bases. Per the germline V gene, CDR1 is SGHAT and CDR2 is FQNNGV. The CDR3 runs 13 residues. Trimming stripped 3 bases from V and 9 bases from J, with 15 bases between.

The J gene is TRBJ2-1, the V gene TRBV4-3; D call uncertain. V gave up 1 base and J gave up 9 bases, with 13 bases separating them. The CDR3 sequence is 14 residues long. Looked up from germline, CDR1 is LGHNA and CDR2 is YSLEER. CDR3 nucleotide sequence: TGCGCCAGCAGCCAAGTGAGGCTATATAGTGAGCAGTTCTTC. Protein sequence: CASSQVRLYSEQFF.

This chain uses TRBV6-4 with TRBJ2-1; D may be TRBD1 or TRBD2 (5 bases each). Between the trimmed V and J ends, which lost 2 bases and 7 bases, there was a span of 12 bases. The CDR3 totals 14 residues. Germline V gene lookup returns CDR1 MRHNA and CDR2 SNTAGT. The CDR3 DNA follows: TGTGCCAGCAGTGACGGGACCGGTGGGAATGAGCAGTTCTTC. Residues: CASSDGTGGNEQFF.

V and J are TRBV10-3 and TRBJ1-2; possible D gene TRBD1, 5 bases. With 6 bases removed from V and 5 bases from J, the gap between germline ends came to 16 bases. The CDR3 contains 14 residues. CDR1 ENHRY and CDR2 SYGVKD come from the germline V gene. The CDR3 region has the DNA TGTGCCATCAGAGCGAAAGGGACCTCGTATGGCTACACCTTC. It yields the protein CAIRAKGTSYGYTF.

Ten or more counts support this clone. This chain joins TRBV7-2 and TRBJ1-1; D is possibly TRBD1 (5 bases). V lost 5 bases and J 0 bases, leaving 10 bases between the germline ends. Per the germline V gene, CDR1 is SGHTA and CDR2 is FQGNSA. The CDR3 contains 14 residues. CDR3 in amino acids: CASSQAGMNTEAFF. CDR3 nucleotides: TGTGCCAGCAGCCAAGCAGGGATGAACACTGAAGCTTTCTTT.

The chain carries TRBV11-2 and TRBJ2-5; no clear D. Deletions cut 4 bases from V and 0 bases from J, with 18 bases between. CDR3 length equals 17 residues. Per germline, CDR1 SGHAT and CDR2 FQNNGV. The CDR3 bases are TGTGCCAGCAGCTCAGGCGTGAGAGGACGGTACCAAGAGACCCAGTACTTC. Amino acids: CASSSGVRGRYQETQYF.

The V and J genes are TRBV27 and TRBJ2-1; TRBD1 matches at 7 bases. After removal of 8 bases from V and 3 bases from J, the junction contained 7 bases not matched to a gene. CDR1 is MNHEY and CDR2 is SMNVEV in the germline V gene (reference sequence). CDR3 length equals 14 residues. This CDR3 reads CASRGDRDYNEQFF. The CDR3 coding sequence is TGTGCCAGCCGAGGAGACAGGGACTACAATGAGCAGTTCTTC.

The V gene is TRBV18, the J gene TRBJ2-1; TRBD2 might be the D (6 bases). The CDR3 has 17 residues. CDR1 and CDR2 from the germline V gene are KGHSH and LQKENI. Between the trimmed V and J ends, which lost 0 bases and 6 bases, there was a span of 18 bases. CDR3 sequence reads: CASSPPVSGTPLNEQFF. DNA of the CDR3: TGTGCCAGCTCACCACCGGTTAGTGGGACTCCCCTCAATGAGCAGTTCTTC.

About this clone: The germline gene is not matched at one end of the junction; a read error may be the cause. The chain uses TRBV2 and TRBJ1-2; D may be TRBD1 (5 bases). Germline loops: CDR1 SNHLY, CDR2 FYNNEI. The CDR3 runs to 13 residues. In DNA, the CDR3 is TGTGCCAGCAGGGAAGGACAAGGGGAACGCTACACCTTC. Its protein is CASREGQGERYTF. The full variable domain, with the rest looked up from reference TRBV2 and TRBJ1-2, is EPEVTQTPSHQVTQMGQEVILRCVPISNHLYFYWYRQILGQKVEFLVSFYNNEISEKSEIFDDQFSVERPDGSNFTLKIRSTKLEDSAMYFCASREGQGERYTFGSGTRLTVV.

This chain joins TRBV5-1 and TRBJ2-3; TRBD2 aligns across 9 bases. The J segment lost 0 bases and the V segment lost 5 bases, leaving 7 bases of the junction unmatched. The CDR3 length is 16 residues. Germline values: CDR1 SGHRS, CDR2 YFSETQ. The CDR3 loop is CASSRRTSGSTDTQYF. For the CDR3, the DNA is TGCGCCAGCAGTCGTAGAACTAGCGGGAGCACAGATACGCAGTATTTT. Full variable domain (missing parts from reference TRBV5-1 and TRBJ2-3): KAGVTQTPRYLIKTRGQQVTLSCSPISGHRSVSWYQQTPGQGLQFLFEYFSETQRNKGNFPGRFSGRQFSNSRSEMNVSTLELGDSALYLCASSRRTSGSTDTQYFGPGTRLTVL.

The J gene is TRBJ1-2, the V gene TRBV6-2 or TRBV6-3; D is perhaps TRBD1 (5 bases). There are 15 residues in the CDR3. The germline V gene encodes CDR1 MNHEY and CDR2 SVGEGT. Deletions cut 2 bases from V and 2 bases from J, with 12 bases between. The CDR3 is CASSYAGRENYGYTF. In nucleotides, the CDR3 is TGTGCCAGCAGTTACGCGGGACGGGAGAACTATGGCTACACCTTC.

This chain connects TRBV28 to TRBJ1-5, with TRBD1 matching 7 bases. From germline, CDR1 is MDHEN and CDR2 SYDVKM. The CDR3 totals 16 residues. The V gene end was trimmed by 8 bases and the J gene end by 2 bases; junction bases not matched to a gene: 12. This CDR3 is CASATLTGLGNQPQHF. The CDR3 DNA sequence: TGTGCCAGCGCGACCCTGACAGGGCTAGGCAATCAGCCCCAGCATTTT.

This clone was seen a single time. The V call is TRBV2, the J call TRBJ2-3; a possible D gene is TRBD1 (6 bases). Germline lookup yields CDR1 SNHLY and CDR2 FYNNEI. V shed 8 bases and J shed 0 bases, with 15 bases lying between them. The CDR3 loop spans 15 amino acids. The CDR3 sequence: CASGGQSISTDTQYF. The CDR3 DNA sequence: TGTGCCAGCGGGGGCCAATCCATTAGCACAGATACGCAGTATTTT.

The chain links TRBV2 to TRBJ2-2; weak D call: TRBD2 (5 bases). Germline CDR1 SNHLY, CDR2 FYNNEI. The CDR3 spans 12 residues. V lost 10 bases and J lost 5, with 11 bases in between. CDR3 region: CATHRGTGELFF. CDR3 bases: TGTGCCACCCACCGAGGGACCGGGGAGCTGTTTTTT. Supplemented by reference TRBV2 and TRBJ2-2, the full variable domain reads EPEVTQTPSHQVTQMGQEVILRCVPISNHLYFYWYRQILGQKVEFLVSFYNNEISEKSEIFDDQFSVERPDGSNFTLKIRSTKLEDSAMYFCATHRGTGELFFGEGSRLTVL.

V is TRBV11-2 and J is TRBJ1-1; D is uncertain. There are 13 residues in the CDR3. Deletions cut 1 base from V and 9 bases from J, with 12 bases between. CDR1 SGHAT and CDR2 FQNNGV come from the germline V gene. CDR3 residues: CASSLAVTRKAFF. The CDR3 bases are TGTGCCAGCAGCTTAGCTGTCACTAGAAAAGCTTTCTTT.